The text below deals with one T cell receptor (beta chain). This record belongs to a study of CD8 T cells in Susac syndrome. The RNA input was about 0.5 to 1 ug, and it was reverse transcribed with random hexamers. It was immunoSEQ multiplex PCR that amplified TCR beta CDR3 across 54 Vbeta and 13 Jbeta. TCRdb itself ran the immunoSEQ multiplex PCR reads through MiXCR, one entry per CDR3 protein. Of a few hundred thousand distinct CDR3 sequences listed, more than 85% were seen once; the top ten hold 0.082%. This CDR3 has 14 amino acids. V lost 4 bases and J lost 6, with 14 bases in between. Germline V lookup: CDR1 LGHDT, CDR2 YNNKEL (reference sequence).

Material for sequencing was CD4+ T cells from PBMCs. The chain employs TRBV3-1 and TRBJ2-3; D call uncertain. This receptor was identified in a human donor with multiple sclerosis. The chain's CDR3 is CASSPGHLGDTQYF. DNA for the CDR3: TGTGCCAGCAGCCCTGGGCATTTGGGGGATACGCAGTATTTT.